The 17 T cell receptor beta chains given below trace back to one sample, sequenced in a study of control samples from healthy donors and cancer patients. The table came from immunoSEQ multiplex PCR; TCRdb's copy has only in-frame clones and leaves some out. The table lists about 170,000 clones, just over 85% of them singletons. Sequenced sample: blood. The receptors were gathered from a woman aged 25 to 39 in good health.

V and J are TRBV19 and TRBJ1-3; 10 bases fit TRBD1. V dropped 6 bases and J dropped 0; count of bases not matched to a gene: 8. Germline CDR1 is LNHDA and CDR2 is SQIVND (reference sequence). The CDR3 runs to 17 residues. The CDR3: CASRRDRGAHSGNTIYF. The CDR3 coding sequence is TGTGCCAGTAGACGGGACAGGGGCGCCCACTCTGGAAACACCATATATTTT.

Worth noting for this clone: This sample includes further DNA sequences coding for the same CDR3. The rearrangement links TRBV5-4 to TRBJ2-5; D gene ambiguous. The CDR3 spans 12 residues. V was shortened by 0 bases and J by 5 bases, with 5 bases between the two germline ends. Germline lookup yields CDR1 SGHNT and CDR2 YYREEE (reference sequence). CDR3 amino acids: CASSLVGETQYF. CDR3 coding DNA: TGTGCCAGCAGCTTGGTTGGGGAGACCCAGTACTTC. The entire variable domain, with the rest obtained from reference TRBV5-4 and TRBJ2-5, is as follows: ETGVTQSPTHLIKTRGQQVTLRCSSQSGHNTVSWYQQALGQGPQFIFQYYREEENGRGNFPPRFSGLQFPNYSSELNVNALELDDSALYLCASSLVGETQYFGPGTRLLVL.

The chain combines TRBV3-1 (or the pseudogene TRBV3-2) with TRBJ1-6; D possibly corresponds to TRBD1 (5 bases). The CDR3 covers 14 residues. Trimming left V 1 base short and J 8 bases short, with 9 bases between. The germline gives CDR1 LGHDT, CDR2 YNNKEL (reference sequence). CDR3 protein: CASSQGQFYSPLHF. CDR3 sequence (DNA): TGTGCCAGCAGCCAAGGACAGTTCTATTCACCCCTCCACTTT.

The V call is TRBV13, the J call TRBJ2-7; D perhaps matches TRBD2 (6 bases). This CDR3 spans 13 amino acids. The germline V gene has CDR1 PRHDT and CDR2 FYEKMQ (reference sequence). V lost 7 bases and J lost 5, with 15 bases in between. The chain's CDR3 is CASISSGRHEQYF. The CDR3 region has the DNA TGTGCCAGCATCTCAAGTGGGAGGCACGAGCAGTACTTC.

The chain combines TRBV5-4 with TRBJ1-1; D ambiguous. The CDR3 extends over 12 amino acids. The ends were cut back, 1 base at V and 3 bases at J, with 4 bases in the middle. Germline loops: CDR1 SGHNT, CDR2 YYREEE (reference sequence). The DNA of the CDR3 is TGTGCCAGCAGCTTGCCGGACACTGAAGCTTTCTTT. This gives the protein CASSLPDTEAFF.

This rearrangement joins TRBV5-1 to TRBJ2-3, with D possibly matching TRBD1 (6 bases). Trimming took 3 bases from V and 3 from J, leaving 17 bases between them. The length of the CDR3 is 16 residues. The germline V gene has CDR1 SGHRS and CDR2 YFSETQ. The CDR3 DNA reads as TGCGCCAGCAGCTCGACAGGTCGGGGCGGTACAGATACGCAGTATTTT. Its translation is CASSSTGRGGTDTQYF.

The chain carries TRBV19 and TRBJ2-3; D not certain. Deletions cut 6 bases from V and 0 bases from J, with 16 bases between. This CDR3 contains 16 residues. The germline V gene has CDR1 LNHDA and CDR2 SQIVND (reference sequence). CDR3 protein: CASSPWASESTDTQYF. CDR3 nucleotide sequence: TGTGCCAGTAGCCCTTGGGCGTCCGAGAGCACAGATACGCAGTATTTT.

The chain recombines TRBV29-1 with TRBJ2-5; weak D call: TRBD2 (7 bases). Germline V lookup: CDR1 SQVTM, CDR2 ANQGSEA. CDR3 length: 13 amino acids. Trimming left V 7 bases short and J 4 bases short, with 16 bases between. The CDR3 loop is CSAARGAGETQYF. As DNA, the CDR3 is TGCAGCGCCGCCCGGGGGGCGGGAGAGACCCAGTACTTC.

V and J are TRBV3-1 (or the pseudogene TRBV3-2) and TRBJ2-2; either TRBD1 or TRBD2 may fit D (5 bases each). V lost 4 bases and J 4 bases, leaving 13 bases between the germline ends. Germline V CDR1 and CDR2: LGHDT, YNNKEL (reference sequence). The CDR3 contains 15 residues. CDR3 coding DNA: TGTGCCAGCAGCCGGGGGTCCTTCGGCACCGGGGAGCTGTTTTTT. Its protein is CASSRGSFGTGELFF.

The J gene is TRBJ1-5, the V gene TRBV24-1; perhaps TRBD1 as D (6 bases). Germline V gene data show CDR1 as KGHDR and CDR2 as SFDVKD. With 7 bases removed from V and 5 bases from J, the gap between germline ends came to 17 bases. This CDR3 region has 15 residues. In DNA form, the CDR3 reads TGTGCCACCAGCCGCACAGGGATTGATGATCAGCCCCAGCATTTT. Protein sequence: CATSRTGIDDQPQHF.

This sequence joins TRBV28 and TRBJ2-7; tentatively, D is TRBD2 (6 bases). Trimming removed 9 bases from V and 0 bases from J, with 12 bases in between. The CDR3 is 13 residues long. Germline CDR1 MDHEN, CDR2 SYDVKM. CDR3 in amino acids: CASFAGSSYEQYF. The CDR3 region has the DNA TGTGCCAGTTTTGCGGGGAGCTCCTACGAGCAGTACTTC.

The J gene is TRBJ1-6, the V gene TRBV11-2; D is unclear. Germline V CDR1 and CDR2: SGHAT, FQNNGV. Trimming cost V 1 base and J 9 bases, with 16 bases left between them. This CDR3 contains 16 residues. The CDR3 loop is CASSLGSRPTGSPLHF. As DNA, the CDR3 is TGTGCCAGCAGCTTAGGAAGTAGGCCAACGGGTTCACCCCTCCACTTT. The variable domain in full, with the rest retrieved from reference TRBV11-2 and TRBJ1-6, is EAGVAQSPRYKIIEKRQSVAFWCNPISGHATLYWYQQILGQGPKLLIQFQNNGVVDDSQLPKDRFSAERLKGVDSTLKIQPAKLEDSAVYLCASSLGSRPTGSPLHFGNGTRLTVT.

A remark on this clone: The junction differs from germline at one of its ends, possibly a read error. The V and J genes are TRBV6-6 and TRBJ2-5, with D uncertain. CDR3 length: 12 residues. Germline V lookup: CDR1 MNHNY, CDR2 SVGAGI (reference sequence). CDR3 bases: TGTGCCAGCAGTTCCGACCATGAGACCCAGTACTTC. Its protein is CASSSDHETQYF.

The chain recombines TRBV10-2 with TRBJ2-7; 10 nucleotides match TRBD2. The germline V gene encodes CDR1 WSHSY and CDR2 SAAADI. This CDR3 has 14 amino acids. The V and J ends lost 6 bases and 4 bases, in that order; junction bases with no gene match: 6. CDR3 amino acids: CASRAGGLGYEQYF. In DNA, the CDR3 is TGCGCCAGCAGAGCGGGAGGGCTAGGGTACGAGCAGTACTTC.

CDR3 amino acids: CASGAGLYEQYF. In DNA form, the CDR3 reads TGTGCCAGCGGGGCCGGACTCTACGAGCAGTACTTC. The chain joins TRBV14 to TRBJ2-7; D assignment may be TRBD1 or TRBD2 (5 bases each). The germline V and J ends were trimmed by 8 bases and 3 bases, with 11 bases remaining between them. The germline V gene encodes CDR1 SGHDN and CDR2 FVKESK. The length of the CDR3 is 12 residues.

The chain is built from TRBV19 and TRBJ1-1; D remains ambiguous. From germline, CDR1 is LNHDA and CDR2 SQIVND (reference sequence). Trimming left V 0 bases short and J 1 base short, with 12 bases between. The CDR3 spans 16 residues. The CDR3 spells CASSIDRHLGNTEAFF. The CDR3 bases are TGTGCCAGTAGTATAGACAGGCACCTGGGGAACACTGAAGCTTTCTTT.

This chain connects TRBV20-1 to TRBJ2-1; 7 bases match TRBD2. Looked up from germline, CDR1 is DFQATT and CDR2 is SNEGSKA (reference sequence). The CDR3 has 15 amino acids. The J segment lost 2 bases and the V segment lost 3 bases, leaving 7 bases of the junction unmatched. The CDR3 DNA follows: TGCAGTGCTAGTGGCCTAGCGGAGACCTACAATGAGCAGTTCTTC. This encodes CSASGLAETYNEQFF.